The clone carrying this T cell receptor (beta chain) was counted many times. Time point noted: before trial treatment. Donors were given nivolumab, ipilimumab, aspirin, low-dose cyclophosphamide and low-dose radiotherapy. The CDR3 totals 13 residues. Trimming cost V 5 bases and J 10 bases; bases outside gene matches: 4. Germline-derived CDR1 and CDR2 are MNHEY and SVGEGT. This entry belongs to a study of low-dose radiotherapy and immunotherapy resistance in tumors. Study-level background: Cohort 1 patients were irradiated with 0.5 Gy fractions every 2 weeks to 6.5 Gy total. Every day for four cycles from cycle 1 day 1, patients took 300 mg of oral aspirin.

cDNA synthesis used a TRAV/TRBV-specific primer set for both chains. TCR amplification ran 15 to 25 PCR cycles using constant-region and V-primer adapter primers. MiXCR was run by TCRdb on the reads, yielding one entry per CDR3 protein. Counted here are nearly 95,000 distinct CDR3 sequences, 9.4% occurring once; the ten biggest clones make up around 0.96%. The sequenced sample was PBMCs, obtained before treatment. This receptor was taken from a male donor with prostate cancer. This chain joins TRBV6-2 or TRBV6-3 and TRBJ2-1; 11 bases fit TRBD2. CDR3 sequence: CASSPLAGGEQFF. CDR3 bases: TGTGCCAGCAGTCCATTAGCGGGAGGGGAGCAGTTCTTC.